This TCR beta chain was recovered during a study of T cell responses to AZD1222 COVID-19 vaccine. Findings and limits, study-wide: Two AZD1222 doses significantly raised spike-specific TCR breadth and depth over controls. Donors skewed white British and female; clonal diversity was possibly underestimated.

Comment on this clone: The antigen is not known.

Clones were sequenced by immunoSEQ multiplex PCR, and TCRdb holds only the in-frame ones, with some missing. The data contain 120,000 to 150,000 clones, 92% of them singletons. The CDR3 contains 16 residues. Trimming cost V 1 base and J 7 bases; bases outside gene matches: 7. CDR1 and CDR2 (germline): LGHNA, YNFKEQ. The TCR comes from an adult who received the AZD1222 COVID-19 vaccine. Specimen: peripheral blood, collected 28 days after the second AZD1222 dose. The chain couples TRBV4-2 to TRBJ1-6, with TRBD1 matching 7 bases. In DNA, the CDR3 is TGTGCCAGCAGCCAAGGACAGGGAGAGACCAATTCACCCCTCCACTTT. It translates to CASSQGQGETNSPLHF.